These 15 T cell receptor beta chains were sequenced from one sample in a study of blood T cell repertoires in COVID-19. Measured with immunoSEQ multiplex PCR; TCRdb has only the in-frame clones, and not every one. This repertoire shows about 95,000 clones, 75% to 95% found once; its top ten account for about 3.9%. The source material was peripheral blood. These receptors originate from a woman aged 45-65 years in a cohort sampled during active COVID-19.

This chain connects TRBV18 to TRBJ2-3; D may be TRBD2 (6 bases). V was cut by 6 bases and J by 2 bases, with 18 bases left in between. The CDR3 is 16 amino acids. The germline CDR1 and CDR2 sequences are KGHSH and LQKENI. The CDR3 spells CASSPRGTRTTDTQYF. As DNA, the CDR3 is TGTGCCAGCTCCCCGCGGGGCACCCGCACCACAGATACGCAGTATTTT.

Concerning this clone itself: At one end, the junction sequence differs from germline, possibly due to a read error. V and J are TRBV7-7 and TRBJ2-7; D call uncertain. CDR1 is SSHAT, CDR2 FNYEAQ, per germline (reference sequence). The CDR3 loop spans 15 amino acids. CDR3 bases: TGTGCTAGCAGCTTAGTTTGGTCTAGATTGTACGAGCAGTACTTC. It yields the protein CASSLVWSRLYEQYF.

The chain carries TRBV15 and TRBJ1-5, with 7 bases matching TRBD1. Unmatched junction bases numbered 7, after V lost 3 bases and J lost 2 bases. Germline V gene data show CDR1 as LNHNV and CDR2 as YYDKDF (reference sequence). This CDR3 region has 16 residues. CDR3 sequence: CATSRGQGVGNQPQHF. CDR3 coding DNA: TGTGCCACCAGCAGGGGTCAGGGGGTCGGCAATCAGCCCCAGCATTTT.

The chain uses TRBV11-2 and TRBJ2-5; D gene unclear. Trimming stripped 1 base from V and 2 bases from J, with 5 bases between. CDR3 size: 13 residues. CDR1 is SGHAT and CDR2 is FQNNGV in the germline V gene. CDR3 in amino acids: CASSLAPQETQYF. The CDR3 region has the DNA TGTGCCAGCAGCTTAGCCCCGCAAGAGACCCAGTACTTC.

This clone occurred once. V gene TRBV28 combines with J gene TRBJ1-4; no clear D gene. The CDR3 runs to 14 residues. Germline CDR1 and CDR2: MDHEN and SYDVKM. V was clipped by 7 bases and J by 3 bases, with 12 bases between them. This CDR3 reads CASIGGPPNEKLFF. In DNA form, the CDR3 reads TGTGCCAGCATCGGCGGTCCTCCTAATGAAAAACTGTTTTTT.

The J gene is TRBJ2-1, the V gene TRBV5-1, with 11 nucleotides matching TRBD2. The junction had 9 bases not matched to a gene; V was cut back by 4 bases and J by 9 bases. This CDR3 has 15 amino acids. CDR1 and CDR2 (germline): SGHRS, YFSETQ. CDR3 amino acids: CASSETSGTGGEQFF. The CDR3 coding sequence is TGCGCCAGCAGCGAGACTAGCGGGACGGGGGGTGAGCAGTTCTTC.

This clone was picked up a small number of times. The J gene is TRBJ2-1, the V gene TRBV10-3; TRBD1 matches 10 bases. Trimming took 6 bases from V and 6 from J; bases not matched to a gene: 11. The germline V gene has CDR1 ENHRY and CDR2 SYGVKD. The CDR3 spans 16 residues. The CDR3 is CAIRVSGTGALNEQFF. CDR3 nucleotide sequence: TGTGCCATCAGAGTTTCGGGGACAGGGGCGCTCAATGAGCAGTTCTTC.

The V and J genes are TRBV5-1 and TRBJ2-1, with D hard to call. The CDR3 is made up of 11 amino acids. The V and J ends lost 5 bases and 7 bases respectively, with 7 bases between them. Germline assignment: CDR1 SGHRS and CDR2 YFSETQ. CDR3 amino acids: CASSKQNEQFF. DNA of the CDR3: TGCGCCAGCAGTAAACAGAATGAGCAGTTCTTC.

J is TRBJ2-2 and V is TRBV7-3; tentatively, D is TRBD1 (6 bases). Germline assignment: CDR1 SGHTA and CDR2 FQGTGA. V was trimmed by 5 bases and J by 5 bases, leaving 12 bases between them. The length of the CDR3 is 14 residues. The CDR3 DNA reads as TGTGCCAGCAGCAATGCAGGGGTTACCGGGGAGCTGTTTTTT. Protein: CASSNAGVTGELFF.

This clone occurred a few times. The chain employs TRBV5-4 and TRBJ1-2, with TRBD1 matching over 8 bases. This CDR3 is built from 17 residues. Germline V lookup: CDR1 SGHNT, CDR2 YYREEE (reference sequence). V lost 4 bases to trimming and J lost 3 bases; unmatched junction nucleotides: 14. This chain's CDR3 is CASSPEGQGLNDYGYTF. In DNA form, the CDR3 reads TGTGCCAGCAGCCCTGAAGGACAGGGATTGAACGACTATGGCTACACCTTC.

J is TRBJ2-7 and V is TRBV5-1, with D perhaps matching TRBD1 (7 bases). In germline, CDR1 is SGHRS, CDR2 YFSETQ. Trimming removed 0 bases from V and 3 bases from J, with 13 bases in between. The CDR3 sequence is 15 residues long. The CDR3 DNA is TGCGCCAGCAGCTTGGCCGCGGGACAGAACTACGAGCAGTACTTC. Its protein product is CASSLAAGQNYEQYF.

The chain combines TRBV2 with TRBJ2-7; D possibly corresponds to TRBD1 (6 bases). There are 14 residues in the CDR3. Germline V gene sequence: CDR1 SNHLY, CDR2 FYNNEI. V was shortened by 7 bases and J by 1 base, with 14 bases between the two germline ends. The CDR3 sequence: CASIWTESSYEQYF. The CDR3 bases are TGTGCCAGCATTTGGACAGAATCGTCCTACGAGCAGTACTTC.

The chain joins TRBV5-6 to TRBJ2-7; TRBD1 aligns across 8 bases. This CDR3 has 15 residues. The germline CDR1 and CDR2 sequences are SGHDT and YYEEEE. The ends lost 0 bases at V and 4 bases at J; junction bases unmatched: 6. The CDR3 loop is CASSLGRTGQYEQYF. The CDR3, as DNA: TGTGCCAGCAGCTTGGGCCGGACAGGGCAATACGAGCAGTACTTC.

The chain employs TRBV6-5 and TRBJ1-6; no definite D call. V lost 2 bases to trimming and J lost 9 bases, with 8 bases between them. The germline gives CDR1 MNHEY, CDR2 SVGAGI. The CDR3 is made up of 13 amino acids. The CDR3, as DNA: TGTGCCAGCAGTTACACGCGGAGTTCACCCCTCCACTTT. This gives the protein CASSYTRSSPLHF.

This chain uses TRBV9 with TRBJ2-3, with D maybe TRBD2 (7 bases). The CDR3 runs to 16 residues. Trimming took off 3 bases at V and 2 bases at J, with 16 bases between the two ends. CDR1 and CDR2 from the germline V gene are SGDLS and YYNGEE. CDR3 protein: CASSETGGLPTDTQYF. CDR3 nucleotides: TGTGCCAGCAGCGAGACCGGGGGGCTCCCCACAGATACGCAGTATTTT.